These 11 T cell receptor beta chains share one sample of origin, sequenced in a study of cytomegalovirus exposure and HLA in healthy donors (dated by TCRdb to 2016 to 2017). Libraries were prepared through the immunoSEQ multiplex PCR assay. Drawn from immuneACCESS, this table holds only the in-frame rearrangements with V and J called that TCRdb kept. Clones are partly lost; checked studies trace under half to an unresolved V gene and leave the rest unexplained. For this sample there are about 110,000 clones; 88% appear just once. Together, the top ten hold about 1.8% of the sample. The sequenced sample consisted of PBMCs. These receptors all stem from a woman younger than 35 in good health and CMV-seropositive.

The J gene is TRBJ2-2, the V gene TRBV6-4; D not resolved. CDR1 MRHNA and CDR2 SNTAGT come from the germline V gene. The V end lost 7 bases, the J end lost 1 base, and 7 bases lay between the germline ends. There are 13 residues in the CDR3. The DNA of the CDR3 is TGTGCCAGCAAGGCGGTGAACACCGGGGAGCTGTTTTTT. It encodes CASKAVNTGELFF.

The genes are TRBV6-6 and TRBJ1-1, with D unresolved. The CDR3 sequence is 14 residues long. V lost 2 bases, J lost 1 base, and 8 bases lay in between. CDR1 MNHNY and CDR2 SVGAGI come from the germline V gene (reference sequence). The CDR3 loop reads CASSYEQPNTEAFF. As DNA, the CDR3 is TGTGCCAGCAGTTACGAACAGCCGAACACTGAAGCTTTCTTT.

This chain joins TRBV6-1 and TRBJ1-1, with TRBD1 identical over 8 bases. Germline loops: CDR1 MNHNS, CDR2 SASEGT. V shed 3 bases and J 2 bases; nucleotides not matched to a gene: 11. The CDR3 is made up of 17 amino acids. DNA of the CDR3: TGTGCCAGCAGTGACCGGACAGGGCCCCCCTATAACACTGAAGCTTTCTTT. The encoded protein is CASSDRTGPPYNTEAFF.

This clone was seen more than once but under ten times. J is TRBJ1-2 and V is TRBV7-9; TRBD1 might be the D (6 bases). CDR3 size: 15 residues. V lost 5 bases to trimming and J lost 4 bases, with 17 bases between them. Germline CDR1 and CDR2: SEHNR and FQNEAQ (reference sequence). CDR3 in amino acids: CASSTLGVGGYGYTF. In nucleotides, the CDR3 is TGTGCCAGCAGCACCCTGGGGGTAGGGGGCTATGGCTACACCTTC.

This clone has just a few counts. J is TRBJ1-1 and V is TRBV27; tentatively, D is TRBD1 (5 bases). V was pared by 2 bases and J by 4 bases, with 11 bases between. The CDR3 has 14 residues. Germline values: CDR1 MNHEY, CDR2 SMNVEV (reference sequence). CDR3 amino acids: CASSLTRAPTEAFF. The CDR3 DNA sequence: TGTGCCAGCAGTTTAACCAGGGCACCCACTGAAGCTTTCTTT.

The V gene is TRBV20-1, the J gene TRBJ1-2; D ambiguous. CDR1 is DFQATT and CDR2 is SNEGSKA in the germline V gene (reference sequence). V lost 2 bases and J 4 bases, leaving 5 bases between the germline ends. This CDR3 is built from 11 residues. The CDR3 region has the DNA TGCAGTGCTAGACCCTCCTATGGCTACACCTTC. Protein product: CSARPSYGYTF.

The chain combines TRBV6-1 with TRBJ1-5, with 11 bases fitting TRBD1. The CDR3 consists of 15 residues. V lost 4 bases, J lost 6 bases, and 5 bases stayed unmatched. Germline V gene data show CDR1 as MNHNS and CDR2 as SASEGT. This chain's CDR3 is CASSGDRGFGQPQHF. The DNA of the CDR3 is TGTGCCAGCAGTGGGGACAGGGGGTTCGGTCAGCCCCAGCATTTT.

The chain employs TRBV6-6 and TRBJ1-1, with a tentative D call TRBD1 (6 bases). This CDR3 spans 15 amino acids. Trimming took 5 bases from V and 0 from J, leaving 13 bases between them. Germline CDR1 and CDR2: MNHNY and SVGAGI (reference sequence). The CDR3: CASSTTGNMNTEAFF. CDR3 DNA: TGTGCCAGCAGTACCACAGGGAACATGAACACTGAAGCTTTCTTT.

This chain connects TRBV6-1 to TRBJ1-2; D may be TRBD1 (6 bases). Germline values: CDR1 MNHNS, CDR2 SASEGT. The CDR3 extends over 14 amino acids. Deletions cut 8 bases from V and 4 bases from J, with 17 bases between. The CDR3 protein is CASHTHAGVYGYTF. In DNA form, the CDR3 reads TGTGCCAGCCATACCCACGCAGGGGTCTATGGCTACACCTTC.

This sequence joins TRBV7-9 and TRBJ1-4; 7 bases agree with TRBD1. CDR3 length: 14 amino acids. Unmatched junction bases numbered 2, after V lost 1 base and J lost 6 bases. Germline V lookup: CDR1 SEHNR, CDR2 FQNEAQ (reference sequence). DNA of the CDR3: TGTGCCAGCAGCTTAGTGGGGACAGATGAAAAACTGTTTTTT. This gives the protein CASSLVGTDEKLFF.

The chain recombines TRBV15 with TRBJ1-4, with 8 bases fitting TRBD1. The CDR3 contains 14 residues. Per germline, CDR1 LNHNV and CDR2 YYDKDF (reference sequence). V dropped 5 bases and J dropped 6; count of bases not matched to a gene: 5. CDR3 protein: CATSRGQGYEKLFF. The CDR3 region has the DNA TGTGCCACCAGCCGCGGACAGGGTTATGAAAAACTGTTTTTT.